Each of the 15 T cell receptor beta chains below was sequenced from the same sample in a study of T-cell memory formation after mild COVID-19. TCRdb ran MiXCR on the 5' RACE reads and lists one entry per CDR3 protein. Here the sample spans around 80,000 distinct CDR3 sequences, more than 10% being singletons. The sample was PBMCs or a T cell subset sorted from them (not recorded which). The origin of the receptors is a man between 18 and 29 years old who had mild COVID-19 (a few samples of this study predate the infection). Cell type and time point are not known.

V usage is TRBV3-1 and J usage is TRBJ2-7; unclear D gene. The V gene lost 1 base and the J gene lost 3 bases, with 13 bases spanning the gap. This CDR3 has 15 amino acids. Germline V lookup: CDR1 LGHDT, CDR2 YNNKEL (reference sequence). The CDR3, as DNA: TGTGCCAGCAGCCAAGGGGTCTCACCAATCTACGAGCAGTACGTC. This codes for CASSQGVSPIYEQYV.

This clonotype was picked up a small number of times. The chain has TRBV13 and TRBJ1-2; TRBD1 agrees at 8 bases. The germline CDR1 and CDR2 sequences are PRHDT and FYEKMQ (reference sequence). The CDR3 is made up of 14 amino acids. Trimming removed 5 bases from V and 8 bases from J; junction bases left unmatched: 10. CDR3 loop: CASSQGQVGRGYTF. CDR3 nucleotides: TGTGCCAGCAGCCAGGGACAGGTGGGAAGGGGCTACACCTTC.

This clonotype came up many times. The chain is built from TRBV14 and TRBJ2-1; perhaps TRBD1 as D (6 bases). V was pared by 3 bases and J by 4 bases, with 13 bases between. The CDR3 spans 15 residues. Looked up from germline, CDR1 is SGHDN and CDR2 is FVKESK. The CDR3 DNA follows: TGTGCCAGCAGCCAGCCAACGACAGGTTACAATGAGCAGTTCTTC. This translates into CASSQPTTGYNEQFF.

This clonotype was seen at least ten times. The rearrangement links TRBV4-1 to TRBJ2-1; tentatively, D is TRBD2 (5 bases). CDR1 MGHRA and CDR2 YSYEKL come from the germline V gene. V lost 1 base, J lost 5 bases, and 6 bases lay in between. The CDR3 covers 13 residues. CDR3 sequence reads: CASSQAEDNEQFF. As DNA, the CDR3 is TGCGCCAGCAGCCAAGCGGAGGACAATGAGCAGTTCTTC.

The J gene is TRBJ2-3, the V gene TRBV4-3; 9 positions agree with TRBD1. With V trimmed by 4 bases and J by 2 bases, 10 bases remained unmatched. Germline V CDR1 and CDR2: LGHNA, YSLEER. This CDR3 is built from 17 residues. In nucleotides, the CDR3 is TGCGCCAGCAGCCGTAACTCCGGGACAGGGATCACAGATACGCAGTATTTT. The encoded protein is CASSRNSGTGITDTQYF.

This clonotype showed up just a few times. DNA for the CDR3: TGTGCCAGCAGCCCATTCGACAGGGGTGGAGAGCAGTACTTC. Translated, it gives CASSPFDRGGEQYF. The chain uses TRBV9 and TRBJ2-7; TRBD1 agrees at 8 bases. Germline-derived CDR1 and CDR2 are SGDLS and YYNGEE. Losses at the gene ends were 4 bases for V and 7 bases for J; bases not matched to a gene: 10. The length of the CDR3 is 14 residues.

In its sample, this clonotype was seen a few times. The chain links TRBV11-2 to TRBJ2-1, with D possibly matching TRBD2 (6 bases). The V gene's germline CDR1 is SGHAT and CDR2 FQNNGV. V was pared by 3 bases and J by 3 bases, with 9 bases between. The CDR3 loop spans 14 amino acids. The CDR3 DNA follows: TGTGCCAGCAGCTTTCTGGGGGGCTACAATGAGCAGTTCTTC. This codes for CASSFLGGYNEQFF.

In its sample, this clonotype was seen a few times. The rearrangement joins TRBV18 to TRBJ2-5; D unclear. The CDR3 extends over 14 amino acids. Trimming removed 3 bases from V and 0 bases from J, with 8 bases in between. CDR1 KGHSH and CDR2 LQKENI come from the germline V gene. Written as DNA, the CDR3 is TGTGCCAGCTCACCGACCGGGTACCAAGAGACCCAGTACTTC. Its translation: CASSPTGYQETQYF.

This clonotype was recorded a few times. The rearrangement joins TRBV7-8 to TRBJ2-1, with 9 bases lining up with TRBD2. Germline V gene data show CDR1 as SGHVS and CDR2 as FQNEAQ. The CDR3 spans 19 residues. V shed 5 bases and J 6 bases; nucleotides not matched to a gene: 20. This CDR3 reads CASSLSSYVAGEHINEQFF. CDR3 DNA: TGTGCCAGCAGCCTATCCTCATACGTAGCGGGGGAACATATCAATGAGCAGTTCTTC.

This clonotype was seen a handful of times. This chain uses TRBV14 with TRBJ2-7; D may be TRBD2 (6 bases). The CDR3 totals 13 residues. The germline V gene encodes CDR1 SGHDN and CDR2 FVKESK. Trimming cost V 0 bases and J 7 bases, with 10 bases left between them. The CDR3 sequence: CASSQDHGGEQYV. The CDR3 bases are TGTGCCAGCAGCCAAGATCACGGGGGAGAGCAGTACGTC.

Ten or more counts support this clonotype. The rearrangement uses TRBV12-3 or TRBV12-4 and TRBJ1-2; a possible D gene is TRBD1 (6 bases). The CDR3 runs to 11 residues. The V end lost 6 bases, the J end lost 4 bases, and 6 bases lay between the germline ends. CDR3 nucleotides: TGTGCCAGCAGGACAGGCTATGGCTACACCTTC. It yields the protein CASRTGYGYTF.

This clonotype was counted only a few times. The gene calls are TRBV29-1 and TRBJ2-7; D possibly corresponds to TRBD2 (5 bases). Germline V lookup: CDR1 SQVTM, CDR2 ANQGSEA. The V gene lost 6 bases and the J gene lost 6 bases, with 12 bases spanning the gap. This CDR3 is built from 11 residues. The CDR3 is CSVRGISEQYF. CDR3 coding DNA: TGCAGCGTCCGGGGAATAAGCGAGCAGTACTTC.

This clonotype has more than one count but fewer than ten. This sequence joins TRBV15 and TRBJ1-1; D is uncertain. Germline loops: CDR1 LNHNV, CDR2 YYDKDF (reference sequence). Trimming shortened V by 0 bases and J by 0 bases, and 5 bases separated the two germline ends. The CDR3 length is 14 residues. The CDR3 nucleotides are TGTGCCACCAGCAGAGATACCATGAACACTGAAGCTTTCTTT. It translates to CATSRDTMNTEAFF.

This clonotype was picked up a small number of times. The chain links TRBV11-2 to TRBJ2-5; D could derive from TRBD1 or TRBD2 (5 bases each). There are 14 residues in the CDR3. Germline V lookup: CDR1 SGHAT, CDR2 FQNNGV. Between the trimmed V and J ends, which lost 5 bases and 4 bases, there was a span of 14 bases. CDR3 coding DNA: TGTGCCAGCAGCCCGGGACCCTCGGGAGAGACCCAGTACTTC. It encodes CASSPGPSGETQYF. The full variable domain, its missing parts supplied by reference TRBV11-2 and TRBJ2-5, is EAGVAQSPRYKIIEKRQSVAFWCNPISGHATLYWYQQILGQGPKLLIQFQNNGVVDDSQLPKDRFSAERLKGVDSTLKIQPAKLEDSAVYLCASSPGPSGETQYFGPGTRLLVL.

The chain employs TRBV11-1 and TRBJ2-7, with unresolved D. The CDR3 is made up of 12 amino acids. Germline lookup yields CDR1 SGHAT and CDR2 FQDESV (reference sequence). Between the trimmed V and J ends, which lost 0 bases and 5 bases, there was a span of 5 bases. CDR3 residues: CASSLAGHEQYF. CDR3 sequence (DNA): TGTGCCAGCAGCTTAGCCGGACACGAGCAGTACTTC.